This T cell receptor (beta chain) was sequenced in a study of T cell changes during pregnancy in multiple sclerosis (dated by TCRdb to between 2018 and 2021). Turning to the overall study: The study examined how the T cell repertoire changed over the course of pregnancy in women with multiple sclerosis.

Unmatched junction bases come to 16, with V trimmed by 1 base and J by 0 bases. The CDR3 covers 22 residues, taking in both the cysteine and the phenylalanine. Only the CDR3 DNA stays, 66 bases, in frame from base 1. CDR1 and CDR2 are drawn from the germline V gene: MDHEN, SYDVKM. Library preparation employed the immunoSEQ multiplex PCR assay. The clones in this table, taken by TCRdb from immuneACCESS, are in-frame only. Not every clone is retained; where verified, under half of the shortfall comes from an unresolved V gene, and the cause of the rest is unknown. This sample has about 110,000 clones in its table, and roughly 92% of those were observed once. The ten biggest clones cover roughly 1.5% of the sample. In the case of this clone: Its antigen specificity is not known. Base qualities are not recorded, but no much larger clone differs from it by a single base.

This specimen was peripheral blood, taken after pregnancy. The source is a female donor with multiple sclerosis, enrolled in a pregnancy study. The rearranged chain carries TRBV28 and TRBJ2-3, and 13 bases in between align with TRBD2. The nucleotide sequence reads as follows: TGTGCCAGCAGTTTATCTTGGGTGTTAACTAGCGGGAGGGCCACTAGCACAGATACGCAGTATTTT. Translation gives CASSLSWVLTSGRATSTDTQYF.